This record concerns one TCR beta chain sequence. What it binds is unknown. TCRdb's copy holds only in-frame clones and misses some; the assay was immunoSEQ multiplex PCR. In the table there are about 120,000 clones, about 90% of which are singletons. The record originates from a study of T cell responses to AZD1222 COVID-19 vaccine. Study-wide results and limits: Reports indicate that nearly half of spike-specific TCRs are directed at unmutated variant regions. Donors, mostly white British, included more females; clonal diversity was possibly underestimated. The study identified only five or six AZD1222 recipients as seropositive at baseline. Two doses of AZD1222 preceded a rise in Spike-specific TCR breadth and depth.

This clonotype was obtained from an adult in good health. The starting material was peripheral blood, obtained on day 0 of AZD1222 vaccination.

CDR3 amino acids: CASSQSRQGSELFF. The CDR3 nucleotides read TGTGCCAGCAGCCAATCGAGACAGGGGAGTGAACTGTTTTTT. This chain joins TRBV16 and TRBJ1-4; TRBD1 agrees at 8 bases. The CDR3 has 14 residues. V lost 0 bases and J lost 12; bases outside the gene matches: 6. Germline V gives CDR1 KGHSY, CDR2 FQNENV.